The clone carrying this T cell receptor (beta chain) appeared a few times. Germline V CDR1 and CDR2: SGHRS, YFSETQ. The CDR3 sequence is 14 residues long. Trimming took 4 bases from V and 8 from J; bases not matched to a gene: 8. The method was immunoSEQ multiplex PCR; TCRdb's version includes in-frame clones alone and lacks a portion of them. The table lists around 25,000 clones, roughly 79% of them singletons, with over 6% in the top ten. Enrolled during active infection, Seattle patients were then followed longitudinally. The record originates from a study of blood T cell repertoires in COVID-19. Study as a whole: Sites in the United States, Italy and Spain provided acute and convalescent COVID-19 samples. PBMCs, B-cell-depleted T cells, or T cells were the source of the cDNA or gDNA that made up the material.

This TCR derives from a man aged 45-65 years with COVID-19, enrolled during active disease. The material sequenced was peripheral blood. This chain joins TRBV5-1 and TRBJ1-4; 7 bases agree with TRBD1. CDR3 sequence (DNA): TGCGCCAGCAGCCTCCTAGGGACAGACGAAAAACTGTTTTTT. It codes for CASSLLGTDEKLFF.